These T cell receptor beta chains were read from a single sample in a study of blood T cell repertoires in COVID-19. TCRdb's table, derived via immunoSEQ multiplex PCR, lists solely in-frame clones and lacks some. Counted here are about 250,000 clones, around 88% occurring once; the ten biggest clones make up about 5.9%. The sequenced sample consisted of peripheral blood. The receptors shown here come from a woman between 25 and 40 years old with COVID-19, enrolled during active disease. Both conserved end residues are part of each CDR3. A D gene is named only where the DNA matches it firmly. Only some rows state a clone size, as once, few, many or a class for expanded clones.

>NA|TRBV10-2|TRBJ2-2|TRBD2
CASIRGSGSNTGELFF
TGCGCCAGCATCCGCGGGAGCGGGTCGAACACCGGGGAGCTGTTTTTT
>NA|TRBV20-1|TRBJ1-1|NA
CSAFGQTEAFF
TGCAGTGCTTTCGGACAGACGGAGGCTTTCTTT
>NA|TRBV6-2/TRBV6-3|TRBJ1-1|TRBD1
CASSYWTGNLDTEAFF
TGTGCCAGCAGTTATTGGACAGGGAATCTGGACACTGAAGCTTTCTTT
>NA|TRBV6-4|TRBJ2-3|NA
CASRATRFWQYF
TGTGCCAGCAGAGCTACGAGGTTTTGGCAGTATTTT
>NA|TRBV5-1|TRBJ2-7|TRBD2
CASSLFGSSGPTYEQYF
TGCGCCAGCAGCTTGTTTGGGAGTAGCGGGCCCACCTACGAGCAGTACTTC
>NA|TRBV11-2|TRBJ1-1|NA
CASSFPGNTEAFF
TGTGCCAGCTCTTTCCCCGGGAACACTGAAGCTTTCTTT
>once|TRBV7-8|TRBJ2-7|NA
CASSPTSVLTTYEQYF
TGTGCCAGCAGCCCGACTTCTGTCCTAACAACCTACGAGCAGTACTTC
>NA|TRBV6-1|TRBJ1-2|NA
CASSDRDYGYTF
TGTGCCAGCAGTGACAGGGACTATGGCTACACCTTC
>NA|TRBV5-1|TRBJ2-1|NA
CASSLEIGREQFF
TGCGCCAGCAGCTTGGAAATAGGGAGAGAGCAGTTCTTC
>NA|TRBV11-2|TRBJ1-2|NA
CASSPSGGVGYTF
TGTGCCAGCAGCCCCAGCGGAGGGGTGGGCTACACCTTC
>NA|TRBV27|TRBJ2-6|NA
CASSSPFSGANVLTF
TGTGCCAGCAGTTCCCCCTTTAGTGGGGCCAACGTCCTGACTTTC
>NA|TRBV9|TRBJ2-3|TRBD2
CASSPGLADSTDTQYF
TGTGCCAGCAGCCCCGGACTAGCGGATAGCACAGATACGCAGTATTTT